This T cell receptor (beta chain) was documented in a study of cytomegalovirus exposure and HLA in healthy donors (dated by TCRdb to 2016 to 2017). In the study overall: A later analysis indicated that the 130 or so validation repertoires were generated on the platform also employed for the approximately 670 repertoires of the first cohort. The study was designed to test whether signatures of past pathogen exposure could be identified by cataloging public T cell receptors. High-throughput TCR immunosequencing, statistical association of individual TCRs with disease status, and machine learning were combined to predict cytomegalovirus infection status. A separate validation cohort of roughly 110 different subjects was used in addition to the roughly 620-subject first cohort. What the study reported, not specific to this receptor: A later analysis lacked HLA typing for the validation cohort, so it scored co-occurrence in that cohort across all 110 or so repertoires. While some public TCRs were present in many individuals, most TCR sequences turned up only very rarely across donors. The authors suggested that the approach could potentially be extended to other disease states and immunological phenotypes. Three of the identified cytomegalovirus-associated TCR beta chains were confirmed in vitro to be specific for cytomegalovirus antigens. Cytomegalovirus status was reported to be diagnosed by the classifier with high specificity and sensitivity in both the original and validation cohorts. In the study, around 160 TCR beta chains were listed as associated with cytomegalovirus. Of the cluster scores, 94% were above 0 in a later analysis, which found that TCRs clustered in the first cohort also tended to co-occur in the roughly 130 validation repertoires.

The donors were included in the validation cohort of 120 subjects, a group kept apart from the roughly 610-subject first cohort. With respect to this clone: The antigen it binds to is not known. It has no much larger one-base neighbor in the sample; base qualities were not kept.

CDR1 is given as MNHEY and CDR2 as SVGAGI, both from the germline V gene. The CDR3 numbers 14 residues from cysteine through phenylalanine. The read is trimmed to its CDR3 DNA, 42 bases read in frame from base 1. V is shortened by 2 bases, J by 4 bases, and the region joining them spans 9 bases. Libraries were made using the immunoSEQ multiplex PCR assay. The source study handled its data this way. To diagnose cytomegalovirus status from the catalog of TCR beta chain sequences, a statistical classification framework was built. TCRdb limited this immuneACCESS table to in-frame rearrangements with V and J called. A share of clones is missing; checked studies link under half to unresolved V genes, and the rest is unexplained. V and J calls and clone size follow that table, whereas D and trimming were derived from the DNA. In all, the sample holds under 100,000 clones, and approximately 95% of those were seen once. The ten most abundant clones make up 0.69% of the sample.

Recombination joined TRBV6-5 with TRBJ1-5; a weak D assignment points to TRBD1 (5 bases agree). Sequencing used PBMCs. This clonotype originated in a woman younger than 30 in good health and CMV-seronegative. Read as DNA, the sequence is TGTGCCAGCAGTTACCGGGCAGGGAATCAGCCCCAGCATTTT. It codes for CASSYRAGNQPQHF.